These T cell receptor beta chains were read from a single sample in a study of tumor-infiltrating lymphocytes in primary liver carcinoma. TCRdb used MiXCR to reprocess the multiplex PCR reads, holding one entry per CDR3 protein. The sample comprises 100,000 to 150,000 distinct CDR3 sequences, 50% to 80% of which are singletons, and 8.4% rests with the top ten. The sample consisted of liver tumor tissue from sampling region 3. The receptors here all came from a woman aged 55-75 years with primary liver carcinoma and hepatitis B virus infection. Each CDR3 is given with its conserved first and last residue. The D gene is left open where the match is weak. Where a row states a size, it is once, few, many or the class of an expanded clone; other rows omit it.

. | TRBJ1-2 | . | TRBV29-1 | CSGERGGERGYTF | TGCAGCGGTGAAAGAGGGGGTGAAAGAGGCTACACCTTC
TRBD1 | TRBJ2-6 | many | TRBV12-3/TRBV12-4 | CASSPGTGGAFSGANVLTF | TGTGCCAGCAGTCCCGGGACAGGGGGCGCCTTTTCTGGGGCCAACGTCCTGACTTTC
TRBD1 | TRBJ2-7 | . | TRBV4-2 | CASSQDPVGQGGYEYYF | TGTGCCAGCAGCCAAGATCCCGTGGGACAGGGTGGTTACGAGTACTACTTC
. | TRBJ2-7 | medium-sized | TRBV6-1 | CASSDPGGSSYEQYF | TGTGCCAGCAGTGACCCAGGTGGTAGCTCCTACGAGCAGTACTTC
. | TRBJ2-7 | . | TRBV28 | CASSSHSTGNEQYF | TGTGCCAGCAGTTCACATTCTACTGGGAACGAGCAGTACTTC
. | TRBJ2-3 | . | TRBV7-9 | CASTYTDMQYF | TGTGCCAGCACCTACACAGATATGCAGTATTTT
. | TRBJ2-7 | . | TRBV11-2 | CASAAYRGAYVQYF | TGTGCCAGCGCAGCTTACCGGGGCGCTTACGTGCAGTACTTC
. | TRBJ2-1 | . | TRBV6-2/TRBV6-3 | CASRPDGDFNEQLF | TGTGCCAGCAGACCCGACGGGGATTTCAATGAGCAGTTATTC
TRBD1 | TRBJ2-7 | many | TRBV6-5 | CASSYSGTGPGEQYF | TGTGCCAGCAGTTACTCGGGGACAGGGCCCGGCGAGCAGTACTTC
. | TRBJ1-2 | . | TRBV11-2 | CVSSLVAGFCYTF | TGTGTCAGCAGCTTAGTGGCCGGTTTTTGCTACACCTTC
. | TRBJ2-3 | . | TRBV5-1 | CASSLVTSTDTQYF | TGCGCCAGCAGCTTGGTAACTAGCACAGATACGCAGTATTTT
. | TRBJ1-1 | many | TRBV7-9 | CASSFGGGTEAFF | TGTGCCAGCAGCTTCGGGGGAGGCACTGAAGCTTTCTTT
. | TRBJ2-1 | many | TRBV5-4 | CASSLGGERRYNEQFF | TGTGCCAGCAGCTTGGGGGGGGAGAGGCGGTACAATGAGCAGTTCTTC
. | TRBJ1-3 | many | TRBV25-1 | CASSENREAGNTIYF | TGTGCCAGCAGTGAAAACCGGGAAGCTGGAAACACCATATATTTT
TRBD1 | TRBJ1-1 | . | TRBV12-3/TRBV12-4 | CASSLRTGVSTEAFF | TGTGCCAGCAGTCTTCGGACAGGAGTGAGTACTGAAGCTTTCTTT
TRBD2 | TRBJ2-3 | . | TRBV11-3 | CASSRASGRTDAQYF | TGTGCCAGCAGCCGAGCTAGCGGGAGAACTGACGCGCAGTATTTT
. | TRBJ2-3 | . | TRBV11-3 | CASSRAVGSDTQYF | TGTGCGAGCAGCCGAGCCGTGGGCTCAGATACGCAGTATTTT
. | TRBJ1-2 | . | TRBV6-5 | CGSSYQGGNYSYTF | TGTGGCAGCAGTTACCAGGGTGGGAACTATAGCTACACCTTC
. | TRBJ1-2 | . | TRBV12-3/TRBV12-4 | CASGFSQAGALNYGYTF | TGCGCCAGCGGTTTCAGTCAGGCGGGGGCGCTGAACTATGGCTACACCTTC
. | TRBJ2-1 | . | TRBV4-1 | CASSHTGPAETFNEQFF | TGCGCCAGCAGCCATACAGGACCAGCGGAAACCTTCAATGAGCAGTTCTTC
. | TRBJ1-1 | . | TRBV28 | CANTSPAHTEAFF | TGTGCCAACACCTCACCCGCCCATACTGAAGCTTTCTTT
. | TRBJ1-1 | . | TRBV5-6 | CASSLRAGTEAFF | TGTGCCAGCAGCCTGAGAGCGGGCACTGAAGCTTTCTTT
TRBD1 | TRBJ1-2 | many | TRBV6-5 | CASSYSAGGTNYGYTF | TGTGCCAGCAGTTACTCGGCAGGGGGCACTAACTATGGCTACACCTTC
TRBD2 | TRBJ2-1 | . | TRBV12-3/TRBV12-4 | CTSTRVRGDYNEQFF | TGTACTAGCACCCGAGTCCGGGGGGACTACAATGAGCAGTTCTTC
. | TRBJ2-2 | . | TRBV28 | CASARPTHTGELFF | TGTGCCAGCGCACGGCCCACGCACACCGGGGAGCTGTTTTTT
. | TRBJ2-7 | once | TRBV28 | CVNINTNNYEQYF | TGTGTCAACATTAATACTAATAACTACGAGCAGTACTTC
. | TRBJ2-5 | . | TRBV11-2 | CASSLDIGDRGYF | TGTGCCAGTAGCTTAGATATCGGGGACCGTGGATACTTC